This T cell receptor (beta chain) was sequenced in a study of T cell responses to AZD1222 COVID-19 vaccine. This clone was seen just once. V lost 1 base and J lost 0; bases outside the gene matches: 5. CDR3 length: 18 amino acids. The germline V gene has CDR1 SGHAT and CDR2 FQNNGV. Produced via immunoSEQ multiplex PCR; TCRdb's table is partial and in-frame only. Here the sample spans 150,000 to 200,000 clones, around 93% being singletons. The gene calls are TRBV11-2 and TRBJ1-5; 11 bases are shared with TRBD1. Sample: peripheral blood, taken on day 0 of AZD1222 vaccination. This clonotype was sampled from an adult in good health. CDR3 in amino acids: CASSLGDRGRNSNQPQHF. CDR3 DNA sequence: TGTGCCAGCAGCTTAGGGGACAGGGGGAGGAATAGCAATCAGCCCCAGCATTTT. Complete variable domain (other parts from reference TRBV11-2 and TRBJ1-5): EAGVAQSPRYKIIEKRQSVAFWCNPISGHATLYWYQQILGQGPKLLIQFQNNGVVDDSQLPKDRFSAERLKGVDSTLKIQPAKLEDSAVYLCASSLGDRGRNSNQPQHFGDGTRLSIL.